The 16 T cell receptor beta chains presented below share a single source sample, sequenced in a study of T-cell memory formation after mild COVID-19. TCRdb re-analysed the 5' RACE reads in MiXCR, keeping a single row per CDR3 protein. Here the sample spans a few hundred thousand distinct CDR3 sequences, approximately 14% being singletons. The sample comprised PBMCs or a T cell subset sorted from them (not recorded which). The source is a man younger than 35 who had mild COVID-19 (a few samples of this study predate the infection). Cell type and time point are not known.

This chain connects TRBV7-6 to TRBJ1-6, with 7 bases fitting TRBD1. Germline assignment: CDR1 SGHVS and CDR2 FNYEAQ. With V trimmed by 5 bases and J by 5 bases, 3 bases remained unmatched. The CDR3 consists of 14 residues. The CDR3 here is CASSGGQNNSPLHF. CDR3 bases: TGTGCCAGCAGCGGGGGACAGAATAATTCACCCCTCCACTTT.

The genes are TRBV20-1 and TRBJ1-1; possible D gene TRBD1, 6 bases. V was pared by 4 bases and J by 0 bases, with 12 bases between. The CDR3 spans 14 residues. CDR1 DFQATT and CDR2 SNEGSKA come from the germline V gene (reference sequence). DNA of the CDR3: TGCAGTGCTACCGGGGGGCATATGAACACTGAAGCTTTCTTT. Translating gives CSATGGHMNTEAFF.

This clonotype occurred many times. The gene calls are TRBV6-2 or TRBV6-3 and TRBJ2-7; D unresolved. Trimming removed 0 bases from V and 3 bases from J, with 15 bases in between. There are 16 residues in the CDR3. CDR1 is MNHEY, CDR2 SVGEGT, per germline. Here the CDR3 DNA reads TGTGCCAGCAGTTACTCGGGGATCGTTGGTAACTACGAGCAGTACTTC. The encoded protein is CASSYSGIVGNYEQYF.

At least ten counts were recorded for this clonotype. The V gene is TRBV10-3, the J gene TRBJ1-1; TRBD1 might be the D (5 bases). The germline CDR1 and CDR2 sequences are ENHRY and SYGVKD. Trimming left V 11 bases short and J 4 bases short, with 11 bases between. This CDR3 has 11 residues. DNA for the CDR3: TGTGCCTCGGGGGGGATCACTGAAGCTTTCTTT. This encodes CASGGITEAFF.

The chain carries TRBV12-3 or TRBV12-4 and TRBJ2-1, with D possibly TRBD1 on 6 matching bases. The CDR3 covers 12 residues. V gave up 8 bases and J gave up 4 bases, with 9 bases separating them. The CDR3 DNA sequence: TGTGCCAGCGGACAGTCTTACAATGAGCAGTTCTTC. Amino acid sequence: CASGQSYNEQFF.

The chain carries TRBV12-3 or TRBV12-4 and TRBJ1-5; 12 bases line up with TRBD1. The length of the CDR3 is 17 residues. The V and J ends lost 5 bases and 7 bases, in that order; junction bases with no gene match: 12. CDR3 amino acids: CASSPNPGQGAGQPQHF. The CDR3 region has the DNA TGTGCCAGCAGTCCCAATCCGGGACAGGGGGCAGGACAGCCCCAGCATTTT.

The chain combines TRBV3-1 with TRBJ1-2; D possibly corresponds to TRBD1 (5 bases). This CDR3 has 14 residues. Deletions cut 0 bases from V and 7 bases from J, with 12 bases between. Germline assignment: CDR1 LGHDT and CDR2 YNNKEL (reference sequence). CDR3 nucleotide sequence: TGTGCCAGCAGCCAAGATCAAGGGGCGCGTGGCTACACCTTC. It yields the protein CASSQDQGARGYTF.

This clonotype has a handful of counts. The genes are TRBV4-1 and TRBJ2-5, with TRBD2 matching 10 bases. Germline CDR1 and CDR2: MGHRA and YSYEKL. The CDR3 runs to 15 residues. V shed 6 bases, J shed 3 bases, and the junction held 7 bases outside the gene matches. The CDR3 loop is CASRPQTSGEETQYF. DNA of the CDR3: TGCGCCAGCAGGCCACAAACTAGCGGGGAAGAGACCCAGTACTTC.

The V and J genes are TRBV29-1 and TRBJ2-7; D perhaps matches TRBD1 (5 bases). Germline-derived CDR1 and CDR2 are SQVTM and ANQGSEA. The CDR3 loop spans 15 amino acids. With 0 bases removed from V and 5 bases from J, the gap between germline ends came to 17 bases. The CDR3 here is CSVEDLAGLYHEQYF. The DNA for the CDR3 is TGCAGCGTTGAAGATCTGGCAGGGCTTTACCACGAGCAGTACTTC.

The V call is TRBV20-1, the J call TRBJ2-1, with D perhaps TRBD1 or TRBD2 (5 bases each). The germline V gene has CDR1 DFQATT and CDR2 SNEGSKA (reference sequence). The CDR3 has 13 residues. Trimming stripped 6 bases from V and 3 bases from J, with 12 bases between. DNA for the CDR3: TGCAGTGCCCGGGACGGACACTACAATGAGCAGTTCTTC. It yields the protein CSARDGHYNEQFF.

V and J are TRBV5-1 and TRBJ1-6; the match to TRBD1 covers 7 bases. The CDR3 runs to 15 residues. V lost 0 bases, J lost 7 bases, and 4 bases stayed unmatched. Germline values: CDR1 SGHRS, CDR2 YFSETQ. This CDR3 is CASSLGPGQNSPLHF. In nucleotides, the CDR3 is TGCGCCAGCAGCTTGGGGCCGGGACAGAATTCACCCCTCCACTTT.

The chain has TRBV20-1 and TRBJ1-1; the match to TRBD1 covers 10 bases. CDR1 is DFQATT and CDR2 is SNEGSKA in the germline V gene (reference sequence). This CDR3 is built from 13 residues. Trimming took 6 bases from V and 6 from J; bases not matched to a gene: 7. The DNA for the CDR3 is TGCAGTGCGACCGGGACAGGGGTCCCTGAAGCTTTCTTT. Translated, it gives CSATGTGVPEAFF.

There are a few counts of this clonotype. The chain joins TRBV7-8 to TRBJ2-7; 8 bases agree with TRBD1. Germline CDR1 is SGHVS and CDR2 is FQNEAQ. This CDR3 comprises 15 residues. V gave up 1 base and J gave up 7 bases; unmatched junction bases: 9. Here the CDR3 reads CASSLGQGAWWEQYV. DNA of the CDR3: TGTGCCAGCAGCTTAGGCCAGGGGGCATGGTGGGAGCAGTACGTC.

This chain uses TRBV24-1 with TRBJ2-5; TRBD1 might be the D (6 bases). This CDR3 spans 14 amino acids. Germline V CDR1 and CDR2: KGHDR, SFDVKD. The germline V and J ends were trimmed by 4 bases and 2 bases, with 10 bases remaining between them. The chain's CDR3 is CATSDPGQQETQYF. Here the CDR3 DNA reads TGTGCCACCAGTGACCCGGGACAACAAGAGACCCAGTACTTC.

This clonotype was counted a few times. The chain links TRBV18 to TRBJ2-5; 12 bases match TRBD2. Germline CDR1 and CDR2: KGHSH and LQKENI. The CDR3 spans 18 residues. J lost 5 bases, V lost 5 bases, and 15 bases had no gene match. The DNA of the CDR3 is TGTGCCAGCTCATCCGTTGTAGGACTAGCGGGGATTGCGGAGACCCAGTACTTC. Amino acids: CASSSVVGLAGIAETQYF. The full variable domain, its missing parts supplied by reference TRBV18 and TRBJ2-5, is NAGVMQNPRHLVRRRGQEARLRCSPMKGHSHVYWYRQLPEEGLKFMVYLQKENIIDESGMPKERFSAEFPKEGPSILRIQQVVRGDSAAYFCASSSVVGLAGIAETQYFGPGTRLLVL.

This clonotype was observed a handful of times. The chain couples TRBV7-2 to TRBJ2-7; D unresolved. The CDR3 length is 13 residues. Germline V gives CDR1 SGHTA, CDR2 FQGNSA. V was shortened by 1 base and J by 2 bases, with 6 bases between the two germline ends. The CDR3 DNA reads TGTGCCAGCAGCTTAGTTGGAACCTACGAGCAGTACGTC. As protein: CASSLVGTYEQYV.